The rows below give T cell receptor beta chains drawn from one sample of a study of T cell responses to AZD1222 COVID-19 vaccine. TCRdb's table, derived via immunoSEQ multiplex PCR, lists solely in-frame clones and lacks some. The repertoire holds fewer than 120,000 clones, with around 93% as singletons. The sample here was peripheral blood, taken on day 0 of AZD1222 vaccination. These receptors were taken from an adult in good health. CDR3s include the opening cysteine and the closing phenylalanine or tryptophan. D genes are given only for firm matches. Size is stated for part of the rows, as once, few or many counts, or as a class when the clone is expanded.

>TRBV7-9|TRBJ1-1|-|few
TGTGCCAGCAGCTCACGGGTGGAGACTGAAGCTTTCTTT
CASSSRVETEAFF
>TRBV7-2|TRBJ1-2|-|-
TGTGCCAGCAGCTTAAGGACGGAAAACTATGGCTACACCTTC
CASSLRTENYGYTF
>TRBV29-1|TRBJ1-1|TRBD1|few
TGCAGCGTACAGACAGGGAGAACTGAAGCTTTCTTT
CSVQTGRTEAFF
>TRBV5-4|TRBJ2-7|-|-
TGTGCCAGCAGCTTGGGCATCTACGAGCAGTACTTC
CASSLGIYEQYF
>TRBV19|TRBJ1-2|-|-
TGTGCCAGTAGTATATTAGGCAGCACCAACTATGGCTACACCTTC
CASSILGSTNYGYTF
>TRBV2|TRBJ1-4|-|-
TGTGCCAGCAGCGCCGACAGTTTTGAAAAACTGTTTTTT
CASSADSFEKLFF
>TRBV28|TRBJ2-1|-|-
TGTGCCAGCAGTTTTATGAACCTTCGGGCTGGCACGTTCTTC
CASSFMNLRAGTFF
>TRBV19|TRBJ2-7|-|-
TGTGCCAGTAGTAAGGGGGACTCCTTATTCCAGTACTTC
CASSKGDSLFQYF
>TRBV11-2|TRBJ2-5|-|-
TGTGCCAGCAGCTTAGCCCTGATAGAGACCCAGTACTTC
CASSLALIETQYF
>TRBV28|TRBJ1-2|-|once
TGTGCCAGCAGTTTAGGGCAGGGTTATGGCTACACCTTC
CASSLGQGYGYTF
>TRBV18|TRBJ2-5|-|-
TGTGCCAGCTCATCGGGACGTCCGCTCGGGACCCAGTACTTC
CASSSGRPLGTQYF
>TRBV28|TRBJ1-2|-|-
TGTGCCAGCAGTCCGCAGAGTAACTATGGCTACACCTTC
CASSPQSNYGYTF
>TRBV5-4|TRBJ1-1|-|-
TGTGCCAGCAGCTTGTGGCTAAATGAAGCTTTCTTT
CASSLWLNEAFF
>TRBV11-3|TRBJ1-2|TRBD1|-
TGTGCCAGCAGCTTAGTGGGGGACAGCTTCTATGGCTACACCTTC
CASSLVGDSFYGYTF
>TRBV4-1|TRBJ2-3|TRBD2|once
TGCGCCAGCAGCCAAGAGGCCGCAGCGGGGGGAAGATTAACTAGCACAGATACGCAGTATTTT
CASSQEAAAGGRLTSTDTQYF
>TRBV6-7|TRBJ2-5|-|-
TGTGCCAGCAGTTACTCGAGTTGTGTCCGTAGACTTAGCCGGGAGACCCAGTACTTC
CASSYSSCVRRLSRETQYF
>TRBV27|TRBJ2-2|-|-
TGTGCCACCTTGAAGGACTGGGCCCCGAACACCGGGGAGCTGTTTTTT
CATLKDWAPNTGELFF
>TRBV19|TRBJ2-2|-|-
TGTGCCACCGGATCACAGGTTCCCGGGGAGCTGTTTTTT
CATGSQVPGELFF
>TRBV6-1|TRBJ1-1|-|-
TGTGCCAGCAGTGAAGGTAAGAACACTGAAGCTTTCTTT
CASSEGKNTEAFF
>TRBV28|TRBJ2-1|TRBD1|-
TGTGCCAGCAGGGTCCGTTGGGACAGGACTTACAATGAGCAGTTCTTC
CASRVRWDRTYNEQFF
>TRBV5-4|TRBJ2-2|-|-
TGTGCCAGCAGCTTGGGTGCTAGCTTGGTCACCGGGGAGCTGTTTTTT
CASSLGASLVTGELFF
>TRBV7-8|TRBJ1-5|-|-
TGTGCCAGCAGCTTAGAAGAGGGGTATAGCAATCAGCCCCAGCATTTT
CASSLEEGYSNQPQHF
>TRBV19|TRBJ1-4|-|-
TGTGCCAGTAGTAAAAGGGCTGGAGAAAAACTGTTTTTT
CASSKRAGEKLFF
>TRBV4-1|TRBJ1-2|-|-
TGCGCCAGCAGCCAGCACCCCAAGGGATCTAACTATGGCTACACCTTC
CASSQHPKGSNYGYTF
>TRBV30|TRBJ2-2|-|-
TGTGCCTGCTCGGGACACCCGACCGGGGAGCTGTTTTTT
CACSGHPTGELFF
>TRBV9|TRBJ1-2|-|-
TGTGCCAGCAGCGTAGCCAGGGATAGCGATGGCTACACCTTC
CASSVARDSDGYTF
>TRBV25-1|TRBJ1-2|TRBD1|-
TGTGCCAGCAGTAGTTCCGGGACAGCCTATGGCTACACCTTC
CASSSSGTAYGYTF
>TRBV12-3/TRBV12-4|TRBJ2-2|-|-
TGTGCCAGCAGTCAATACACCGGGGAGCTGTTTTTT
CASSQYTGELFF
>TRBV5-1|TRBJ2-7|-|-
TGCGCCAGCAGCTTGGCTCGGGGCCCCTACGAGCAGTACTTC
CASSLARGPYEQYF
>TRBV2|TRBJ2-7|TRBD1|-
TGTGCCAGCAGAGAAGGACAGGGTGAGCAGTACTTC
CASREGQGEQYF
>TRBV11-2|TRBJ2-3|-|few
TGTGCCAGCAGCCCTACTACCGTGAGCAGAAACACAGATACGCAGTATTTT
CASSPTTVSRNTDTQYF
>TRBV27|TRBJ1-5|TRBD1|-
TGTGCCAGCAGCCTTACAGGGGGCGGTCAGCCCCAGCATTTT
CASSLTGGGQPQHF
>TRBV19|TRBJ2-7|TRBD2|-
TGTGCCAGTAGTATTGGACTAGCGGGGGGTCTATCCCCTTCGAAACCACTCTTTTACGAGCAGTACTTC
CASSIGLAGGLSPSKPLFYEQYF
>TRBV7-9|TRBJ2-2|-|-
TGTGCCAGCAGCTCGGGGGTCGGGACACCTAACACCGGGGAGCTGTTTTTT
CASSSGVGTPNTGELFF
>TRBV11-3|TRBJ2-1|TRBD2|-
TGTGCCAGCAGCACTACCGTAACTAGCGGGGGGGCCGAAAATGAGCAGTTCTTC
CASSTTVTSGGAENEQFF
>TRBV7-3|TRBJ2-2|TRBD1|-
TGTGCCAGCAGCTCCTCCGGGACAGGGTCGGGCACCGGGGAGCTGTTTTTT
CASSSSGTGSGTGELFF
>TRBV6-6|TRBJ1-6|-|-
TGTGCCAGCAGTTCCCCGACACTTTGGGGTAATTCACCCCTCCACTTT
CASSSPTLWGNSPLHF
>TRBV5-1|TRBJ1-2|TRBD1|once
TGCGCCAGCAGACCCTACCCGGGACAGGGGGCAGCTAACTATGGCTACACCTTC
CASRPYPGQGAANYGYTF
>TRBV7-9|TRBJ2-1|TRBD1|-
TGTGCCAGCAGCCCAAGGACAGGGGACAATGAGCAGTTCTTC
CASSPRTGDNEQFF
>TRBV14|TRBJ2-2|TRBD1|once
TGTGCCAGCACCGGACAGGTGGCCGGGGAGCTGTTTTTT
CASTGQVAGELFF
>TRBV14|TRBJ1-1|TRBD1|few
TGTGCCAGCAGCCCAGTGGACAGGCCGAGGACTGAAGCTTTCTTT
CASSPVDRPRTEAFF
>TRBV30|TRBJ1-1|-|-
TGTGCCTGGAGTGTAACAGGAGCTACTGAAGCTTTCTTT
CAWSVTGATEAFF
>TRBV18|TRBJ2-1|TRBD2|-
TGTGCCAGCTCTGGACTAGCGGGGGACAATGAGCAGTTCTTC
CASSGLAGDNEQFF
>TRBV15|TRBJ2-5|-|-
TGTGCCACCAACAGGGGGGGCAGCGGGAGGGAGACCCAGTACTTC
CATNRGGSGRETQYF
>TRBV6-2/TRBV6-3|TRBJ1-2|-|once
TGTGCCAGCAGTTACTCGAGCAGTAACTATGGCTACACCTTC
CASSYSSSNYGYTF
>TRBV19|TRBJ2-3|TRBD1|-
TGTGCCAGTTCCGGGACAGGGGTCACAGATACGCAGTATTTT
CASSGTGVTDTQYF
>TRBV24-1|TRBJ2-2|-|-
TGTGCCACCACCAGGGGAGAAACCGGGGAGCTGTTTTTT
CATTRGETGELFF
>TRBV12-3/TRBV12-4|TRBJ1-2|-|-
TGTGCCAGCAGTTTGGCGGCAGCCTATGGCTACACCTTC
CASSLAAAYGYTF